This T cell receptor (beta chain) was captured by sequencing in a study of T cells expressing NK-cell markers. Reprocessing the 5' RACE reads, TCRdb reports a single entry for every CDR3 protein and omits DNA. The sample totals 25,000 to 35,000 distinct CDR3 sequences. The CDR3 spans 14 residues. Germline loops: CDR1 MDHEN, CDR2 SYDVKM. The V and J genes are TRBV28 and TRBJ1-4; lacking DNA, the TRBD1 call made by TCRdb goes unchecked. Sequenced input: blood T cells: a sorted CD56 or NKG2C T cell subset, CD4+ or CD8+ T cells, or bulk PBMC T cells (not recorded which). The clonotype was recovered from a woman aged 18-69 years in good health. The chain's CDR3 is CASSTDRFNEKLFF. The variable domain in full, with the rest retrieved from reference TRBV28 and TRBJ1-4, is DVKVTQSSRYLVKRTGEKVFLECVQDMDHENMFWYRQDPGLGLRLIYFSYDVKMKEKGDIPEGYSVSREKKERFSLILESASTNQTSMYLCASSTDRFNEKLFFGSGTQLSVL.